What follows is one T cell receptor beta chain and its context. Which antigen it targets is not known. Base qualities were left out, and no much larger clone turns up one base away. The CDR3 regions of human TCRbeta chains were subjected to immunosequencing. In the original analysis: Repertoire TCRs were checked for matches against a reference library of SARS-CoV-2-specific TCRs that had been generated using the MIRA antigen-specificity platform. Breadth was defined as the fraction of unique TCRs that were SARS-CoV-2-associated. Depth was defined as the fraction of total T cells that were SARS-CoV-2-associated. Using the MIRA data, each spike-specific TCR was mapped to the spike region that the TCR reacts to and placed in a CD4 or CD8 class. Log10-transformed breadth and depth values were compared by one-way ANOVA with Sidak's multiple comparisons tests. TCRdb's version of the immuneACCESS table is confined to in-frame rearrangements and falls short of the full clone set. An unresolved V gene accounts for under half of the shortfall where checked; the remainder is of unknown origin. Clone size and the V and J calls come from that table; the DNA yielded D and trimming. Here the sample has 25,000 to 30,000 clones; about nine tenths occur a single time. The ten biggest clones cover 7.5% to 10% of the sample.

This entry comes from a study of T cell responses to AZD1222 COVID-19 vaccine (dated by TCRdb to the early 2020s). Concerning the study at large: TCR sequencing covered over 230 trial participants: 200 to 220 given two doses of AZD1222 and about 26 given two doses of MenACWY control vaccine. Enrollment into the trials was organized by age into subgroups of 18-55, 56-69 and 70-plus years, and those subgroups contained about 160, 30 and 59 TCR-sequenced participants, respectively. Overall results and qualifications from the work: The vaccine-associated CD4 TCRs covered the entire spike protein, and the dominant responses fell in regions 160-218 and 743-854. The 56-69-year group was small, and its depth increase did not reach significance, likely because of low power. No day 14 peak-response samples were available, so repertoires were characterized only after the peak T cell response. Spike-specific TCR breadth and depth rose significantly after two AZD1222 doses compared with day 0 and with MenACWY recipients. Reportedly, almost half of the unique spike-specific TCRs recognized epitopes lying outside the regions that are mutated in the B.1.351 and B.1.1.7 variants. Conclusions about previously exposed vaccinees were limited because only six or seven AZD1222 recipients were SARS-CoV-2 seropositive at baseline. Most participants were white British and females outnumbered males, and the authors suggested that clonal diversity may have been underestimated.

This specimen's time point label, per the study, means: about 28 days (+/-7) after the second vaccine dose. AZD1222 recipients with second doses at about 4 weeks or about 12 weeks were pooled, because spike-specific TCR depth and breadth did not differ between schedules. Samples from vaccinated people were obtained from the UK trials COV001 and COV002, which included a single-blind randomized controlled phase 2/3 trial of AZD1222 (ChAdOx1 nCoV-19) in healthy adults. For TCRbeta chain sequencing, PBMC samples were collected from trial participants at day 0 and at day 28 after the second dose. The sequence was collected from an adult who received the AZD1222 COVID-19 vaccine. This specimen consisted of peripheral blood, obtained 28 days after the second AZD1222 dose.

The nucleotides read TGTGCCAGCTTTGAACTAGCGGGAGTCAATGAGCAGTTCTTC. It translates to CASFELAGVNEQFF. In this chain, TRBV7-2 is recombined with TRBJ2-1; TRBD2 lines up with 11 middle nucleotides. The germline V gene supplies CDR1 SGHTA and CDR2 FQGNSA. Its CDR3 holds 14 amino acids, cysteine through phenylalanine. Only the CDR3 region is kept as DNA, spanning 42 bases read in frame from base 1. The junction shows trimming of 8 bases on V and 6 bases on J, and the gene matches do not reach 6 bases of it. Where the CDR3 stops, the reference TRBV7-2 and TRBJ2-1 genes take over; the full variable domain is GAGVSQSPSNKVTEKGKDVELRCDPISGHTALYWYRQSLGQGLEFLIYFQGNSAPDKSGLPSDRFSAERTGGSVSTLTIQRTQQEDSAVYLCASFELAGVNEQFFGPGTRLTVL.